The 30 T cell receptor beta chains below were found in one sample sequenced in a study of blood T cells in healthy people across ages (dated by TCRdb to 2013 to 2016). The library was generated by 5' RACE. Data came from an Illumina HiSeq 2500. A second PCR of roughly 7 to 12 cycles was performed with a sample-barcoded 5' primer and a J-beta primer mix. TCRdb itself trimmed the public reads at Q25 with fastp, ran MiXCR and retained productive beta chains. Identical CDR3 protein sequences are pooled into one entry, listed with their most common genes and DNA. The sample contains roughly 800,000 distinct CDR3 sequences, about 37% of them found a single time. About an eighth of the sample belongs to the ten largest clones. Sequencing used blood. The receptor set was obtained from a man between 18 and 35 years old in good health.

The chain carries TRBV29-1 and TRBJ2-7; D remains unclear. Gene TRBJ2-4 matches the end of the DNA better, so the J call may be wrong. This CDR3 is 13 amino acids long. Germline assignment: CDR1 SQVTM and CDR2 ANQGSEA. The DNA for the CDR3 is TGCAGCGTTGAAGATAGAGTGAAAAACATTCAGTACTTC. Protein sequence: CSVEDRVKNIQYF.

This clonotype was seen a few times. The chain is built from TRBV12-3 or TRBV12-4 and TRBJ2-5, with D possibly being TRBD1 (6 bases). Deletions cut 7 bases from V and 4 bases from J, with 13 bases between. This CDR3 contains 13 residues. CDR3 coding DNA: TGTGCCAGCACCCTCGGCAGGGGAGAGACCCAGTACTTC. Its protein is CASTLGRGETQYF.

The chain is built from TRBV6-1 and TRBJ2-7, with D perhaps TRBD1 or TRBD2 (6 bases each). Trimming took 1 base from V and 0 from J, leaving 10 bases between them. The germline V gene has CDR1 MNHNS and CDR2 SASEGT. The CDR3 is 15 residues long. The CDR3: CASSEGRGASYEQYF. CDR3 coding DNA: TGTGCCAGCAGTGAAGGGAGGGGGGCCTCCTACGAGCAGTACTTC.

V gene TRBV5-1 combines with J gene TRBJ1-1, with 8 bases aligning to TRBD1. The CDR3 totals 14 residues. Trimming removed 4 bases from V and 5 bases from J; junction bases left unmatched: 7. Germline V gene lookup returns CDR1 SGHRS and CDR2 YFSETQ. CDR3 sequence: CASSLQGEETEAFF. Here the CDR3 DNA reads TGCGCCAGCAGCCTACAGGGGGAGGAGACTGAAGCTTTCTTT.

This clonotype turned up a few times. The chain links TRBV7-2 to TRBJ1-1; D might be TRBD1 (5 bases). The germline gives CDR1 SGHTA, CDR2 FQGNSA. Trimming left V 4 bases short and J 1 base short, with 13 bases between. This CDR3 is 15 amino acids long. CDR3 residues: CASSSFLTANTEAFF. The CDR3 DNA sequence: TGTGCCAGCAGCTCCTTTTTGACAGCGAACACTGAAGCTTTCTTT.

This clonotype appeared a few times. The chain is built from TRBV10-3 and TRBJ1-1, with TRBD1 matching over 9 bases. Germline CDR1 is ENHRY and CDR2 is SYGVKD. V shed 0 bases and J 6 bases; nucleotides not matched to a gene: 5. CDR3 length equals 15 residues. Written as DNA, the CDR3 is TGTGCCATCAGTGAGTCCGACAGGGGGATGGCTGAAGCTTTCTTT. Translating it yields CAISESDRGMAEAFF.

This chain connects TRBV10-3 to TRBJ2-3; 10 bases map to TRBD2. Unmatched junction bases numbered 11, after V lost 11 bases and J lost 6 bases. Germline CDR1 ENHRY, CDR2 SYGVKD. The CDR3 contains 14 residues. This chain's CDR3 is CAGGASGSSDTQYF. The DNA of the CDR3 is TGTGCCGGGGGGGCTAGCGGGAGTTCCGATACGCAGTATTTT.

The rearrangement links TRBV5-1 to TRBJ1-1; 10 bases line up with TRBD1. The length of the CDR3 is 15 residues. The ends lost 2 bases at V and 6 bases at J; junction bases unmatched: 7. Looked up from germline, CDR1 is SGHRS and CDR2 is YFSETQ. CDR3 region: CASSLNGQGGSEAFF. In DNA form, the CDR3 reads TGCGCCAGCAGCTTAAACGGACAGGGGGGATCTGAAGCTTTCTTT.

The rearrangement links TRBV4-1 to TRBJ2-3, with 7 bases aligning to TRBD1. Unmatched junction bases numbered 19, after V lost 4 bases and J lost 6 bases. Germline-derived CDR1 and CDR2 are MGHRA and YSYEKL. CDR3 length: 18 amino acids. CDR3 in amino acids: CASSRTARTGSRTDTQYF. In DNA form, the CDR3 reads TGCGCCAGCAGCCGCACGGCACGGACAGGCTCTAGGACGGATACGCAGTATTTT.

This clonotype was counted ten times or more. This rearrangement joins TRBV5-5 to TRBJ1-2, with TRBD1 matching over 8 bases. CDR3 length: 15 residues. Losses at the gene ends were 4 bases for V and 7 bases for J; bases not matched to a gene: 12. The germline CDR1 and CDR2 sequences are SGHKS and YYEKEE (reference sequence). CDR3 amino acids: CASSPGQGAWSGYTF. In DNA form, the CDR3 reads TGTGCCAGCAGCCCCGGCCAGGGGGCATGGAGTGGCTACACCTTC.

The sample holds many counts of this clonotype. The genes are TRBV12-3 or TRBV12-4 and TRBJ2-7, with 8 bases that match TRBD1. Trimming at V came to 6 bases and at J to 4 bases, leaving 11 bases not matched to a gene. The CDR3 runs to 15 residues. The CDR3 loop reads CASSGQGNSIYEQYF. The CDR3 DNA reads TGTGCCAGCAGCGGACAGGGTAATTCCATTTACGAGCAGTACTTC.

The gene calls are TRBV5-6 and TRBJ1-5; no definite D call. Per the germline V gene, CDR1 is SGHDT and CDR2 is YYEEEE. Between the trimmed V and J ends, which lost 0 bases and 2 bases, there was a span of 12 bases. This CDR3 region has 16 residues. In DNA, the CDR3 is TGTGCCAGCAGCTTGGCGCGGGCCGGTCGCAATCAGCCCCAGCATTTT. This codes for CASSLARAGRNQPQHF.

The V call is TRBV4-1, the J call TRBJ1-5, with TRBD1 matching over 7 bases. Germline V lookup: CDR1 MGHRA, CDR2 YSYEKL. The CDR3 length is 16 residues. The J segment lost 3 bases and the V segment lost 2 bases, leaving 7 bases of the junction unmatched. CDR3 sequence reads: CASSQSRQGYNQPQHF. The CDR3 nucleotides are TGCGCCAGCAGCCAATCGCGACAGGGTTACAATCAGCCCCAGCATTTT.

Many counts were recorded for this clonotype. The chain uses TRBV12-3 or TRBV12-4 and TRBJ2-3; TRBD1 matches 8 bases. The junction had 3 bases not matched to a gene; V was cut back by 3 bases and J by 1 base. The CDR3 has 15 residues. For the CDR3, the DNA is TGTGCCAGCAGTTTGTGGGGACAGGGCACAGATACGCAGTATTTT. Protein: CASSLWGQGTDTQYF.

The chain carries TRBV19 and TRBJ2-1; D perhaps matches TRBD1 (6 bases). Germline-derived CDR1 and CDR2 are LNHDA and SQIVND (reference sequence). This CDR3 spans 13 amino acids. Trimming took 5 bases from V and 8 from J, leaving 13 bases between them. The CDR3 coding sequence is TGTGCCAGTAGTCAAGGACAGTTGGATGAGCAGTTCTTC. Its translation: CASSQGQLDEQFF.

Points on this clonotype: This may arise from a read error, as a much more abundant clone is one base away. The V and J genes are TRBV10-3 and TRBJ1-2; a weak D match, TRBD1 (5 bases). Germline V gene data show CDR1 as ENHRY and CDR2 as SYGVKD. The length of the CDR3 is 14 residues. CDR3 nucleotide sequence: TGTACCATCAACTCAGGGTTAGCTAACTATGGCTACACCTTC. This encodes CTINSGLANYGYTF.

This clonotype was seen repeatedly, ten times or more. CDR3 amino acids: CASSPGLLTDTQYF. Written as DNA, the CDR3 is TGCGCCAGCAGCCCGGGACTACTCACAGATACGCAGTATTTT. The chain links TRBV5-1 to TRBJ2-3, with 7 bases aligning to TRBD2. The V segment lost 4 bases and the J segment 2 bases; nucleotides outside the gene matches: 4. CDR1 is SGHRS, CDR2 YFSETQ, per germline. The CDR3 loop spans 14 amino acids.

There are a few counts of this clonotype. The gene calls are TRBV7-9 and TRBJ1-2, with D unclear. Germline CDR1 and CDR2: SEHNR and FQNEAQ (reference sequence). The CDR3 totals 15 residues. The ends were cut back, 1 base at V and 5 bases at J, with 14 bases in the middle. The CDR3 bases are TGTGCCAGCAGCTTAGAGGGTCTGGGAATTTATGGCTACACCTTC. Protein: CASSLEGLGIYGYTF.

On this clonotype: A much larger clone lies one base from this, so it may be a read error. The chain is built from TRBV20-1 and TRBJ2-7, with unresolved D. The CDR3 runs 21 residues. V gave up 1 base and J gave up 3 bases, with 34 bases separating them. Per germline, CDR1 DFQATT and CDR2 SNEGSKA (reference sequence). The CDR3 nucleotides are TGCAGTGCTAGAGCATCGACTCCTACGAGCAGTACTGCGTGGTGGGGCTACGAGCAGTACTTC. It codes for CSARASTPTSSTAWWGYEQYF.

The rearrangement links TRBV18 to TRBJ1-4; unclear D gene. V lost 4 bases and J 8 bases, leaving 11 bases between the germline ends. The CDR3 consists of 13 residues. CDR1 is KGHSH and CDR2 is LQKENI in the germline V gene. CDR3 sequence reads: CASSRDTLEKLFF. The CDR3 DNA is TGTGCCAGCTCACGGGATACTTTGGAAAAACTGTTTTTT.

The V call is TRBV21-1, the J call TRBJ2-7. TRBV21-1 is flagged as a pseudogene. This CDR3 has 15 residues. The CDR3 is CASSKAARRPYEQYF. CDR3 nucleotides: TGTGCCAGCAGCAAAGCTGCCAGACGGCCCTACGAGCAGTACTTC.

There are a few counts of this clonotype. The V call is TRBV10-3, the J call TRBJ1-1; a possible D gene is TRBD1 (5 bases). The V end lost 9 bases, the J end lost 1 base, and 12 bases lay between the germline ends. This CDR3 has 13 residues. The germline gives CDR1 ENHRY, CDR2 SYGVKD. The CDR3 region has the DNA TGTGCCATGGGTGACAGTGAGAACACTGAAGCTTTCTTT. Translated, it gives CAMGDSENTEAFF.

The chain employs TRBV12-3 or TRBV12-4 and TRBJ2-1; TRBD1 aligns across 12 bases. With the DNA end fitting TRBJ2-7 better, the J assignment may be wrong. The CDR3 loop spans 15 amino acids. The CDR3 DNA reads TGTGCCAGCAGTTCCGGGACAGGGGGCTACAATGAGCAGTACTTC. Its translation: CASSSGTGGYNEQYF.

The chain recombines TRBV7-2 with TRBJ2-7; 12 nucleotides agree with TRBD2. CDR3 length: 16 amino acids. The ends lost 1 base at V and 2 bases at J; junction bases unmatched: 3. CDR1 and CDR2 (germline): SGHTA, FQGNSA. The CDR3 region is CASSLGPSGGAYEQYF. The CDR3 DNA is TGTGCCAGCAGCTTAGGTCCTAGCGGGGGGGCCTACGAGCAGTACTTC. Full variable domain (remainder filled in from reference TRBV7-2 and TRBJ2-7): GAGVSQSPSNKVTEKGKDVELRCDPISGHTALYWYRQSLGQGLEFLIYFQGNSAPDKSGLPSDRFSAERTGGSVSTLTIQRTQQEDSAVYLCASSLGPSGGAYEQYFGPGTRLTVT.

The chain employs TRBV15 and TRBJ2-5; a possible D gene is TRBD2 (5 bases). The length of the CDR3 is 16 residues. Trimming stripped 2 bases from V and 2 bases from J, with 15 bases between. Germline assignment: CDR1 LNHNV and CDR2 YYDKDF (reference sequence). The CDR3 region is CATSRRSDGSQETQYF. CDR3 bases: TGTGCCACCAGCAGAAGGAGTGATGGGAGTCAAGAGACCCAGTACTTC.

V and J are TRBV7-2 and TRBJ1-1; D may be TRBD1 (6 bases). The CDR3 consists of 17 residues. Trimming pared 2 bases from V and 0 bases from J, leaving 16 bases between. The germline gives CDR1 SGHTA, CDR2 FQGNSA. The CDR3 reads CASSLLGTPPMNTEAFF. The CDR3 region has the DNA TGTGCCAGCAGCTTACTCGGGACACCTCCTATGAACACTGAAGCTTTCTTT.

With respect to this clonotype: This may come from a read error, since a much larger clone is one base off. This chain joins TRBV29-1 and TRBJ2-1; D assignment may be TRBD1 or TRBD2 (5 bases each). CDR1 and CDR2 (germline): SQVTM, ANQGSEA. This CDR3 has 12 residues. The CDR3 region has the DNA TGCAGCGTTGAAAGAGCGGACAAGGAGCAGTTCTTC. It specifies CSVERADKEQFF.

V is TRBV20-1 and J is TRBJ2-1; 11 bases align to TRBD1. J gave up 5 bases and V 2 bases, and 5 bases lay outside the gene matches. Germline CDR1 DFQATT, CDR2 SNEGSKA (reference sequence). This CDR3 is built from 15 residues. The CDR3 loop reads CSARSPGQGDNEQFF. DNA for the CDR3: TGCAGTGCTAGATCACCGGGACAGGGGGACAATGAGCAGTTCTTC.

The chain recombines TRBV7-2 with TRBJ2-5, with D maybe TRBD2 (6 bases). The V end was cut by 5 bases, the J end by 11 bases, with 27 bases between. Germline assignment: CDR1 SGHTA and CDR2 FQGNSA. The CDR3 length is 16 residues. The CDR3 DNA reads TGTGCCAGCAGCATGAGGAGGGCCGCCCTACCCCATGAGCAGTACTTC. It codes for CASSMRRAALPHEQYF.

V and J are TRBV9 and TRBJ1-2; weak D call: TRBD1 (6 bases). Germline lookup yields CDR1 SGDLS and CDR2 YYNGEE. V was cut by 7 bases and J by 6 bases, with 13 bases left in between. This CDR3 spans 12 amino acids. The CDR3 DNA reads as TGTGCCAGCCGCCGAACAGGGCATGGCTACACCTTC. This codes for CASRRTGHGYTF.